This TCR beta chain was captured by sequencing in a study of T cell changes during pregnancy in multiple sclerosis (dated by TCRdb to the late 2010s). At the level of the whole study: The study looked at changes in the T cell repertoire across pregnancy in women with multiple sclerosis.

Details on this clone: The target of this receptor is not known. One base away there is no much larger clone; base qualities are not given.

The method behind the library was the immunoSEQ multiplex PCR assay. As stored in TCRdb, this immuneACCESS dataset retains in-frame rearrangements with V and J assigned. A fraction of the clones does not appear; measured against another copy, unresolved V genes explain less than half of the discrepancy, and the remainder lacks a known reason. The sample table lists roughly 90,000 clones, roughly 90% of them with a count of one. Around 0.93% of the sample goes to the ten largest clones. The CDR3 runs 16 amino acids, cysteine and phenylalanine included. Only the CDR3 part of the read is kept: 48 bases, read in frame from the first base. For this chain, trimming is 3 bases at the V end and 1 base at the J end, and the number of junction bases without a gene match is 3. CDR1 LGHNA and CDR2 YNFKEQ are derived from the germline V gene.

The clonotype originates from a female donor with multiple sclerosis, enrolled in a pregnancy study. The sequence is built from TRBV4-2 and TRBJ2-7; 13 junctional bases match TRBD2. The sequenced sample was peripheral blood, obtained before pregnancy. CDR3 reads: CASSHTSGGESYEQYF. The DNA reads TGTGCCAGCAGCCATACTAGCGGGGGGGAATCCTACGAGCAGTACTTC.